Listed below are T cell receptor beta chains from one sample, sequenced in a study of blood T cells in healthy people across ages. TCRdb processed the 5' RACE reads anew with MiXCR; each CDR3 protein has one entry. This repertoire shows around 1.7 million distinct CDR3 sequences, over 25% found once; its top ten account for 7.7%. The material sequenced was blood. The origin of the receptors is a woman between 25 and 40 years old in good health. Both conserved end residues are part of each CDR3. The D gene is left open where the match is weak. Size is stated for part of the rows, as once, few or many counts, or as a class when the clone is expanded.

J	D	V	size	CDR3	DNA
TRBJ1-4	-	TRBV29-1	few	CSAYIATNEKLFF	TGCAGCGCGTACATCGCAACTAATGAAAAACTGTTTTTT
TRBJ2-1	TRBD2	TRBV11-3	-	CASSSTTSGGAYNEQFF	TGTGCCAGCAGCTCGACGACTAGCGGGGGGGCATACAATGAGCAGTTCTTC
TRBJ1-2	-	TRBV28	-	CASSLTLINYGYTF	TGTGCCAGCAGTTTAACACTTATAAACTATGGCTACACCTTC
TRBJ2-1	-	TRBV11-2	-	CASSPGRLGQFF	TGTGCCAGCAGCCCGGGCAGATTAGGGCAGTTCTTC
TRBJ1-1	-	TRBV20-1	-	CSANYGTGTEAFF	TGCAGTGCTAACTACGGTACTGGCACTGAAGCTTTCTTT
TRBJ2-1	TRBD2	TRBV9	few	CASSVGISGSWYEQFF	TGTGCCAGCAGCGTAGGAATTAGCGGGAGCTGGTATGAGCAGTTCTTC
TRBJ2-7	TRBD1	TRBV20-1	few	CSARDWQSGGIYEQYF	TGCAGTGCTAGAGATTGGCAGTCAGGGGGAATCTACGAGCAGTACTTC
TRBJ2-5	TRBD2	TRBV7-2	-	CASSLGAGLAGGLGETQYF	TGTGCCAGCAGCTTAGGCGCGGGACTAGCGGGGGGACTGGGGGAGACCCAGTACTTC
TRBJ2-7	TRBD2	TRBV14	few	CASGRGGALEQYF	TGTGCCAGCGGGCGCGGGGGGGCTCTCGAGCAGTACTTC
TRBJ2-7	TRBD1	TRBV29-1	many	CSVVLDRSYEQYF	TGCAGCGTCGTCCTGGACAGGTCCTACGAGCAGTACTTC
TRBJ2-4	TRBD2	TRBV6-5	few	CASSLRTSGGANIQYF	TGTGCCAGCAGTTTGCGGACTAGCGGGGGGGCGAACATTCAGTACTTC
TRBJ2-7	-	TRBV20-1	-	CSASAGSRSYEQYF	TGCAGTGCTAGTGCGGGATCACGCTCCTACGAGCAGTACTTC
TRBJ2-7	-	TRBV7-9	-	CASSLAAGAGKQYF	TGTGCCAGCAGCTTAGCCGCTGGGGCGGGAAAGCAGTACTTC
TRBJ1-2	TRBD1	TRBV24-1	few	CATSGNLDRFGGYTF	TGTGCCACCAGTGGAAACCTGGACAGGTTTGGAGGCTACACCTTC
TRBJ2-3	-	TRBV20-1	-	CSASAASSTDTQYF	TGCAGTGCTAGTGCCGCTTCAAGCACAGATACGCAGTATTTT
TRBJ2-7	-	TRBV3-1	-	CASSQTATAYEQYF	TGTGCCAGCAGCCAAACGGCCACGGCCTACGAGCAGTACTTC
TRBJ1-1	-	TRBV9	-	CASSVGTVTEAFF	TGTGCCAGCAGCGTAGGGACGGTCACTGAAGCTTTCTTT
TRBJ2-5	TRBD1	TRBV15	many	CATEYSDRGKTQYF	TGTGCCACCGAGTATTCGGACAGGGGGAAGACCCAGTACTTC
TRBJ2-1	-	TRBV15	-	CATSRERTNYNEQFF	TGTGCCACCAGCAGAGAAAGGACTAACTACAATGAGCAGTTCTTC
TRBJ1-4	-	TRBV29-1	few	CSVVLGYEKLFF	TGCAGCGTTGTATTGGGATACGAAAAACTGTTTTTT
TRBJ2-1	TRBD2	TRBV18	-	CASSLSGRAGEQFF	TGTGCCAGCTCACTCAGCGGGAGGGCCGGTGAGCAGTTCTTC
TRBJ2-5	-	TRBV10-1	many	CASGDGTYQETQYF	TGCGCCAGCGGGGACGGGACGTACCAAGAGACCCAGTACTTC
TRBJ2-5	TRBD2	TRBV29-1	-	CSVGASGAQETQYF	TGCAGCGTTGGGGCTAGCGGGGCCCAAGAGACCCAGTACTTC
TRBJ1-1	-	TRBV28	-	CASSFLSGNTEAFF	TGTGCCAGCAGTTTCTTGTCAGGGAACACTGAAGCTTTCTTT
TRBJ1-2	-	TRBV7-2	-	CASSLTGLEGYTF	TGTGCCAGCAGCTTAACAGGGTTGGAGGGCTACACCTTC
TRBJ2-2	TRBD1	TRBV7-9	-	CASSTSDRVGELFF	TGTGCCAGCAGCACATCGGACAGGGTTGGGGAGCTGTTTTTT
TRBJ1-6	-	TRBV7-9	-	CASSPSVEPLHF	TGTGCCAGCAGCCCCTCGGTGGAACCCCTCCACTTT
TRBJ2-7	TRBD2	TRBV3-1	many	CASSQEEASGGYEQYF	TGTGCCAGCAGCCAAGAGGAGGCTAGCGGGGGGTACGAGCAGTACTTC
TRBJ2-4	TRBD1	TRBV5-1	-	CASRKDRSGQNIQYF	TGCGCCAGCAGAAAGGACAGGAGTGGTCAAAACATTCAGTACTTC
TRBJ2-5	TRBD2	TRBV20-1	few	CSACGGAGETQYF	TGCAGTGCTTGCGGGGGGGCGGGCGAGACCCAGTACTTC
TRBJ2-7	-	TRBV27	-	CASSPLPFYEQYF	TGTGCCAGCAGTCCCCTCCCCTTCTACGAGCAGTACTTC
TRBJ2-1	TRBD1	TRBV29-1	many	CSVRQGGTGHEQFF	TGCAGCGTAAGACAGGGGGGGACTGGACATGAGCAGTTCTTC
TRBJ2-1	TRBD2	TRBV18	-	CASSSGGVGYNEQFF	TGTGCCAGCTCTTCGGGGGGGGTCGGCTACAATGAGCAGTTCTTC
TRBJ2-5	-	TRBV25-1	few	CASSGRIQETQYF	TGTGCCAGCAGTGGCCGTATTCAAGAGACCCAGTACTTC
TRBJ2-3	-	TRBV12-3/TRBV12-4	few	CASSLMLLTGDTQYF	TGTGCCAGCAGTTTAATGTTGTTAACAGGTGATACGCAGTATTTT
TRBJ2-5	TRBD2	TRBV6-6	-	CASRSSGEETQYF	TGTGCCAGCAGGTCAAGCGGGGAAGAGACCCAGTACTTC
TRBJ1-1	TRBD1	TRBV2	-	CASSFEGARNTEAFF	TGTGCCAGCAGTTTCGAGGGGGCCAGGAACACTGAAGCTTTCTTT